This entry describes one TCR beta chain. Its antigen is currently unknown. After removal of 8 bases from V and 7 bases from J, the junction contained 7 bases not matched to a gene. The CDR3 has 13 residues. The data originate from a study of cytomegalovirus exposure and HLA in healthy donors. Broader study findings: The finding came from a later analysis; first-cohort TCR clusters tended to co-occur in the roughly 120 validation repertoires. A list of roughly 160 TCR beta chains associated with cytomegalovirus was given.

Using immunoSEQ multiplex PCR, the repertoire was profiled, and TCRdb retains in-frame clones only, with some absent. The repertoire holds around 74,000 clones, with around four fifths as singletons. The sequenced sample was PBMCs. J is TRBJ2-7 and V is TRBV6-7; 11 positions agree with TRBD1. TRBV6-7 is an open reading frame whose function is uncertain. This TCR came from a man aged 25-45 years in good health and CMV-seronegative. The CDR3 sequence: CASSGTGGMEQYF. CDR3 sequence (DNA): TGTGCCAGCTCGGGGACAGGGGGAATGGAGCAGTACTTC.